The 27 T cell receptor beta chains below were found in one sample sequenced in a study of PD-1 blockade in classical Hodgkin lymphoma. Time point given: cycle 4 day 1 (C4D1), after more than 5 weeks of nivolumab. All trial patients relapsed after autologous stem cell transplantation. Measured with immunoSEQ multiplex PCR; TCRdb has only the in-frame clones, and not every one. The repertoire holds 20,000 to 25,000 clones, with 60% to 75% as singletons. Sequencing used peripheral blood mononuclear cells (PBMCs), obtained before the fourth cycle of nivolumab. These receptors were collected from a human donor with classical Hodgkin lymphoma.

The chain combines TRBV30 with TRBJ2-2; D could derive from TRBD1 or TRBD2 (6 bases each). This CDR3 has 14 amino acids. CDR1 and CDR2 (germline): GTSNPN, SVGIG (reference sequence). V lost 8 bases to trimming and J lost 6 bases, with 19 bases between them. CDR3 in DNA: TGTGCCGGGCCAAACCCCGGGGGCGCCGGGGAGCTGTTTTTT. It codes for CAGPNPGGAGELFF. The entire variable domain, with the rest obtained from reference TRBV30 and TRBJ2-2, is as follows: SQTIHQWPATLVQPVGSPLSLECTVEGTSNPNLYWYRQAAGRGLQLLFYSVGIGQISSEVPQNLSASRPQDRQFILSSKKLLLSDSGFYLCAGPNPGGAGELFFGEGSRLTVL.

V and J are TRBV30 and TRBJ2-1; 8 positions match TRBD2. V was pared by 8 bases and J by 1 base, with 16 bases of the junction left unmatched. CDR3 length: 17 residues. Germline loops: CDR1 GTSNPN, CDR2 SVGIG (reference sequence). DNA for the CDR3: TGTGCCCAATTTTTCCCCGGGGGGGGCCTTTCCTACAATGAGCAGTTCTTC. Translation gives CAQFFPGGGLSYNEQFF.

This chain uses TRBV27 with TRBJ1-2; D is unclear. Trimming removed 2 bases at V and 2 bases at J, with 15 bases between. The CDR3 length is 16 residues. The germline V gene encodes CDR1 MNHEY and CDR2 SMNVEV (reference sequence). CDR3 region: CASSLATNRGNYGYTF. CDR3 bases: TGTGCCAGCAGTTTAGCAACCAACAGAGGGAACTATGGCTACACCTTC.

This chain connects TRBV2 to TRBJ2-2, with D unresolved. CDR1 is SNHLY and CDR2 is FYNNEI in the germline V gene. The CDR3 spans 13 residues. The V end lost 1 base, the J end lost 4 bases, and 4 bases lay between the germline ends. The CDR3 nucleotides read TGTGCCAGCAGTGAAGAGTTCACCGGGGAGCTGTTTTTT. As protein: CASSEEFTGELFF. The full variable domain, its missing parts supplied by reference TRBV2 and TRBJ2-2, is EPEVTQTPSHQVTQMGQEVILRCVPISNHLYFYWYRQILGQKVEFLVSFYNNEISEKSEIFDDQFSVERPDGSNFTLKIRSTKLEDSAMYFCASSEEFTGELFFGEGSRLTVL.

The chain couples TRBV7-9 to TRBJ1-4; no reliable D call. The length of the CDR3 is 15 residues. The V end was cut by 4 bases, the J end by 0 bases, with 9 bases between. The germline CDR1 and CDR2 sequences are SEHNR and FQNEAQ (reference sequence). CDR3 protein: CASSSTAATNEKLFF. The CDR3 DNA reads TGTGCCAGCAGCTCAACAGCGGCAACTAATGAAAAACTGTTTTTT.

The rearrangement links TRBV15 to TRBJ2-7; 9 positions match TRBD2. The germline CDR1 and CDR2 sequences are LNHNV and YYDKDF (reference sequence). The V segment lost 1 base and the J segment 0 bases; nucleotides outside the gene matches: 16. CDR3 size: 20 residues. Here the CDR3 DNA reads TGTGCCACCAGCAGAGGCGAAGAAGGTGCTAGCGGGATGCCCTCCTACGAGCAGTACTTC. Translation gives CATSRGEEGASGMPSYEQYF. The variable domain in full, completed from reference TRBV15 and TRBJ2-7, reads DAMVIQNPRYQVTQFGKPVTLSCSQTLNHNVMYWYQQKSSQAPKLLFHYYDKDFNNEADTPDNFQSRRPNTSFCFLDIRSPGLGDTAMYLCATSRGEEGASGMPSYEQYFGPGTRLTVT.

CDR3 bases: TGTGCCAGTAAACCGCTCCCTTATAGCAATCAGCCCCAGCATTTT. It codes for CASKPLPYSNQPQHF. The rearrangement uses TRBV19 and TRBJ1-5; D is ambiguous. Germline CDR1 and CDR2: LNHDA and SQIVND (reference sequence). The CDR3 totals 15 residues. The ends were cut back, 7 bases at V and 0 bases at J, with 13 bases in the middle.

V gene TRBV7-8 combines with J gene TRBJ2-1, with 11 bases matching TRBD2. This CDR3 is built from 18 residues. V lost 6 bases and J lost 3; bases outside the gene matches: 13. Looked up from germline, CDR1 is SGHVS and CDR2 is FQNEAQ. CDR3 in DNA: TGTGCCAGCAGGGGAGGGACTAGCGGATCTTGGCGCTACAATGAGCAGTTCTTC. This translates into CASRGGTSGSWRYNEQFF.

CDR3 sequence (DNA): TGTGCCAGCCTAAGGTTCGGGGATACTGGAAACACCATATATTTT. This translates into CASLRFGDTGNTIYF. The rearrangement links TRBV6-6 to TRBJ1-3; no definite D call. The germline V gene encodes CDR1 MNHNY and CDR2 SVGAGI (reference sequence). Between the trimmed V and J ends, which lost 8 bases and 2 bases, there was a span of 16 bases. The CDR3 runs to 15 residues.

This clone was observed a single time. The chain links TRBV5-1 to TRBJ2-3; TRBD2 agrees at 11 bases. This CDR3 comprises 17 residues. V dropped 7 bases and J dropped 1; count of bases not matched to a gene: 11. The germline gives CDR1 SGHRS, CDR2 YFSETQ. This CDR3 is CASEREPLAGGTDTQYF. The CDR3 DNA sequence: TGCGCCAGCGAAAGGGAGCCACTAGCGGGAGGCACAGATACGCAGTATTTT.

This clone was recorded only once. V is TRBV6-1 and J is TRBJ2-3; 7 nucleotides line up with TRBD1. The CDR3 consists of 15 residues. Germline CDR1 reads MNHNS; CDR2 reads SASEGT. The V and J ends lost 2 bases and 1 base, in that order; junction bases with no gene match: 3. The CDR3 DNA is TGTGCCAGCAGTGAACCAGGGGGAGGCACAGATACGCAGTATTTT. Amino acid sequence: CASSEPGGGTDTQYF.

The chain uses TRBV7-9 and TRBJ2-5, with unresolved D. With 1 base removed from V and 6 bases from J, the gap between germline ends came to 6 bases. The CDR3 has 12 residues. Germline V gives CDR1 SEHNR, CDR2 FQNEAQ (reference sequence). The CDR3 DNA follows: TGTGCCAGCAGCTTAGAAACACAGACCCAGTACTTC. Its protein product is CASSLETQTQYF.

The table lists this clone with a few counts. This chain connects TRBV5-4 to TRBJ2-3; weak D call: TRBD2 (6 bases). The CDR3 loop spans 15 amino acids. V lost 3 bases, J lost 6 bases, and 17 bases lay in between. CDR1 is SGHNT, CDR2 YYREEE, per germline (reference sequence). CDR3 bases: TGTGCCAGCAGCTCCCGGGAGTTGGCTAAGGATACGCAGTATTTT. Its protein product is CASSSRELAKDTQYF.

CDR3 sequence (DNA): TGTGCCAGCACTGCCTTAGGGGGAGAGACCCAGTACTTC. It encodes CASTALGGETQYF. J is TRBJ2-5 and V is TRBV2; maybe TRBD1 (6 bases). The CDR3 is 13 amino acids. V was shortened by 7 bases and J by 4 bases, with 13 bases between the two germline ends. Germline assignment: CDR1 SNHLY and CDR2 FYNNEI.

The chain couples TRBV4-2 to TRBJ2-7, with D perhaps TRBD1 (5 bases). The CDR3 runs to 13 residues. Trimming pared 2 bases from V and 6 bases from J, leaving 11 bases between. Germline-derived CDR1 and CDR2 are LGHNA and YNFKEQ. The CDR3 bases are TGTGCCAGCAGCCAATCTAGGGGCGGCGAGCAGTACTTC. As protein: CASSQSRGGEQYF.

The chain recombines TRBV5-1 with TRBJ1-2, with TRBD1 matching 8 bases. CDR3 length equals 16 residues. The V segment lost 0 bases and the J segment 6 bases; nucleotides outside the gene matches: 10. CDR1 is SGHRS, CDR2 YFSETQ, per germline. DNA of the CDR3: TGCGCCAGCAGCTTGGGGGGATTAGAGACAGGGGATGGCTACACCTTC. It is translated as CASSLGGLETGDGYTF.

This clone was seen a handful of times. The CDR3 spells CASSIMNTEAFF. In nucleotides, the CDR3 is TGTGCCAGCAGCATCATGAACACTGAAGCTTTCTTT. The chain carries TRBV2 and TRBJ1-1; no clear D. Trimming took 6 bases from V and 0 from J, leaving 5 bases between them. Germline lookup yields CDR1 SNHLY and CDR2 FYNNEI. The CDR3 loop spans 12 amino acids.

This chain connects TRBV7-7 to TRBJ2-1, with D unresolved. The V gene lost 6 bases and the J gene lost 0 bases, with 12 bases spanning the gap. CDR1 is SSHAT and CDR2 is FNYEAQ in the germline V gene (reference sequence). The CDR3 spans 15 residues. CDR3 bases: TGTGCCAGCAGTACTGGACGGAGCTCCTACAATGAGCAGTTCTTC. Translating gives CASSTGRSSYNEQFF.

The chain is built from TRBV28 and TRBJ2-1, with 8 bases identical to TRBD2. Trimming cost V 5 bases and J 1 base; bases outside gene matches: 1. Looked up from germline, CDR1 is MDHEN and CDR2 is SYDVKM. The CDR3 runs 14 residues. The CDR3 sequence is CASSSGRSYNEQFF. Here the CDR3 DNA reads TGTGCCAGCAGTAGCGGGAGATCCTACAATGAGCAGTTCTTC.

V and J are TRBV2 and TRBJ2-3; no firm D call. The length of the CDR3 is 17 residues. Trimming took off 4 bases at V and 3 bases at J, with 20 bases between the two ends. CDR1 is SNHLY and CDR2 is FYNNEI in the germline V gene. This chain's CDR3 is CASSASPWSSRTDTQYF. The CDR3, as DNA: TGTGCCAGCAGTGCCTCCCCTTGGTCAAGTCGGACAGATACGCAGTATTTT.

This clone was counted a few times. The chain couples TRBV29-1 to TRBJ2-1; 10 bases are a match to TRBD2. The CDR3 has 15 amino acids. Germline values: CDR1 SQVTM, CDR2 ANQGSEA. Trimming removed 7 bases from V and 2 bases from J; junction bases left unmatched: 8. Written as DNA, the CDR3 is TGCAGCGCGAAGCAGACTAGCGGGCCCTACAATGAGCAGTTCTTC. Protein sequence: CSAKQTSGPYNEQFF.

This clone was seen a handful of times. CDR3 region: CASSWDYNPPYNEQFF. As DNA, the CDR3 is TGTGCCAGCAGCTGGGACTACAATCCCCCTTACAATGAGCAGTTCTTC. The chain links TRBV9 to TRBJ2-1; 7 bases fit TRBD2. Looked up from germline, CDR1 is SGDLS and CDR2 is YYNGEE. The CDR3 covers 16 residues. V shed 4 bases and J 4 bases; nucleotides not matched to a gene: 11.

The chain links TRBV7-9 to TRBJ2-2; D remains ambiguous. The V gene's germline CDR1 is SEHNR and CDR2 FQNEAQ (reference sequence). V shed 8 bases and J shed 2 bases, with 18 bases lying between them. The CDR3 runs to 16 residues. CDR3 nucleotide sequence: TGTGCCAGCTTCTCTATGGCGGACCTCAACACCGGGGAGCTGTTTTTT. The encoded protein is CASFSMADLNTGELFF.

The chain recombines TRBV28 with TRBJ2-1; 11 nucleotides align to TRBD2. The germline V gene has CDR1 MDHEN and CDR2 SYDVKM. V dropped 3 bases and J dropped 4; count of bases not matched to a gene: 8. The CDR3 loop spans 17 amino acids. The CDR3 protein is CASSFRLWTSGYNEQFF. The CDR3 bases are TGTGCCAGCAGTTTTCGGCTTTGGACTAGCGGGTACAATGAGCAGTTCTTC.

The CDR3 reads CASSLRLADNEQFF. The CDR3 DNA follows: TGCGCCAGCAGCTTGCGCCTAGCGGACAATGAGCAGTTCTTC. The chain recombines TRBV5-1 with TRBJ2-1, with 7 bases that match TRBD2. V trimming: 1 base; J trimming: 5 bases; junction bases outside the gene matches: 3. From germline, CDR1 is SGHRS and CDR2 YFSETQ. The CDR3 sequence is 14 residues long.

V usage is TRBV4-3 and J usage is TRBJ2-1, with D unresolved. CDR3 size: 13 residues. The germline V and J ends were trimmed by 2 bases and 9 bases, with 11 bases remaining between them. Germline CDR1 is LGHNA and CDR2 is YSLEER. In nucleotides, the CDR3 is TGCGCCAGCAGCCAATTTCCCGAATCTGAGCAGTTCTTC. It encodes CASSQFPESEQFF.

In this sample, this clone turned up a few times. CDR3 nucleotide sequence: TGTGCCAGCAGCTTATTTCTCCCCGGGAGTACCCAAGAGACCCAGTACTTC. Translation gives CASSLFLPGSTQETQYF. V usage is TRBV7-2 and J usage is TRBJ2-5, with TRBD2 as a possible D gene (6 bases). Looked up from germline, CDR1 is SGHTA and CDR2 is FQGNSA. The CDR3 contains 17 residues. Trimming left V 2 bases short and J 1 base short, with 17 bases between.